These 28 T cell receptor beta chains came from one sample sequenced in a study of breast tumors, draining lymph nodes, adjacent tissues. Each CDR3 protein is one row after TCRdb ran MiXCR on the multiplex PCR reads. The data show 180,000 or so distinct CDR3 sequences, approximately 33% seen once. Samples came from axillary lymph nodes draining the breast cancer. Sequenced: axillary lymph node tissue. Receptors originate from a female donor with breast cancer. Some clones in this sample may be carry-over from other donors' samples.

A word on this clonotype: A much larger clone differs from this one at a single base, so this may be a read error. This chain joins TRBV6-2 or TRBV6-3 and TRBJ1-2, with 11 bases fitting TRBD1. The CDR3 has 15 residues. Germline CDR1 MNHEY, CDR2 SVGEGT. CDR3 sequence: CASSYSGQGGYDYTF. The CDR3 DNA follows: TGTGCCAGCAGTTACTCGGGACAGGGGGGCTATGACTACACCTTC.

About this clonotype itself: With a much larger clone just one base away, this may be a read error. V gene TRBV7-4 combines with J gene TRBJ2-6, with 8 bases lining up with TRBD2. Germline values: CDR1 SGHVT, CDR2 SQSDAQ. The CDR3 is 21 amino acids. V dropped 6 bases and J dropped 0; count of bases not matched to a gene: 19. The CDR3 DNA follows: TGTGCCAGCAGTTACAACGGGGGGGGTTCGTGGGGACACTCTGGGGCCAACGTCCTGACTTTC. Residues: CASSYNGGGSWGHSGANVLTF. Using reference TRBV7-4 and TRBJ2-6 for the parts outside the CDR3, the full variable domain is GAGVSQSPRYKVAKRGRDVALRCDSISGHVTLYWYRQTLGQGSEVLTYSQSDAQRDKSGRPSGRFSAERPERSVSTLKIQRTEQGDSAVYLCASSYNGGGSWGHSGANVLTFGAGSRLTVL.

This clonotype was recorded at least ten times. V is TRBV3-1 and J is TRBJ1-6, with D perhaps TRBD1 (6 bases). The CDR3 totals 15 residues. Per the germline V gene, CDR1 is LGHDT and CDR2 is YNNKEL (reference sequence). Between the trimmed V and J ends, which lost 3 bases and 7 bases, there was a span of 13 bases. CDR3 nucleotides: TGTGCCAGCAGCCAGTCATTCCAGGGGAATTCACCCCTCCACTTT. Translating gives CASSQSFQGNSPLHF. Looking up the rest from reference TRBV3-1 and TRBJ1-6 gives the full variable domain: DTAVSQTPKYLVTQMGNDKSIKCEQNLGHDTMYWYKQDSKKFLKIMFSYNNKELIINETVPNRFSPKSPDKAHLNLHINSLELGDSAVYFCASSQSFQGNSPLHFGNGTRLTVT.

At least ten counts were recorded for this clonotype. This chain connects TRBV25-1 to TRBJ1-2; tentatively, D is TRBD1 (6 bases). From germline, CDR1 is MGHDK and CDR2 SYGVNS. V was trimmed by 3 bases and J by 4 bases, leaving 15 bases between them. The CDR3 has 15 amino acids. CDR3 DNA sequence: TGTGCCAGCAGTGAGGGAAACAGGGATCTCTATGGCTACACCTTC. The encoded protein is CASSEGNRDLYGYTF.

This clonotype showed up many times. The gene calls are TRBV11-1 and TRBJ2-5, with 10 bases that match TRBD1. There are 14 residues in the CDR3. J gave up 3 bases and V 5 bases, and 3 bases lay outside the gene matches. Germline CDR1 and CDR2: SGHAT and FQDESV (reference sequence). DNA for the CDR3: TGTGCCAGCAGCACCGGACAGGGGGAAGAGACCCAGTACTTC. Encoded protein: CASSTGQGEETQYF.

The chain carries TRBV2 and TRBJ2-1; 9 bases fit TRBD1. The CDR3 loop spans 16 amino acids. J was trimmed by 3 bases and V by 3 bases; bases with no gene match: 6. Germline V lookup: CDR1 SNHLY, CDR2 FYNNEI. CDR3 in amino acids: CASSDLTGGNYNEQFF. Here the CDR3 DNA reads TGTGCCAGCAGTGACCTGACAGGGGGTAACTACAATGAGCAGTTCTTC.

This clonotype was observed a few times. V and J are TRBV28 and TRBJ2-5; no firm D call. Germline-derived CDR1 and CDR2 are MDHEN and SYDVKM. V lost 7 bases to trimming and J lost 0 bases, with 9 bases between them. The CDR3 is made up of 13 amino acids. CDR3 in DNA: TGTGCCAGCACCCTCCGTAACCAAGAGACCCAGTACTTC. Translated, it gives CASTLRNQETQYF.

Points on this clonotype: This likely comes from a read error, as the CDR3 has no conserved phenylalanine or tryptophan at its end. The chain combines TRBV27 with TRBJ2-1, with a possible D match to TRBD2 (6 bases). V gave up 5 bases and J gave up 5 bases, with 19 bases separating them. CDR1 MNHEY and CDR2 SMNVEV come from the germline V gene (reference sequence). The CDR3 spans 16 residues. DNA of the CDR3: TGTGCCAGCAGTCCCCAATACGAGCGGGTTCACAATGAGCAGTTCCTC. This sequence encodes CASSPQYERVHNEQFL.

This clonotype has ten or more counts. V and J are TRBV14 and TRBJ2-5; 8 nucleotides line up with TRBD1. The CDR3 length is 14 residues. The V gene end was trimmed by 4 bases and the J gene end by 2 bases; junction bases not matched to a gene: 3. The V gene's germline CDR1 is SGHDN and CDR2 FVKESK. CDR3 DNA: TGTGCCAGCAGCCTCGGACAGGGTCAAGAGACCCAGTACTTC. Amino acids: CASSLGQGQETQYF.

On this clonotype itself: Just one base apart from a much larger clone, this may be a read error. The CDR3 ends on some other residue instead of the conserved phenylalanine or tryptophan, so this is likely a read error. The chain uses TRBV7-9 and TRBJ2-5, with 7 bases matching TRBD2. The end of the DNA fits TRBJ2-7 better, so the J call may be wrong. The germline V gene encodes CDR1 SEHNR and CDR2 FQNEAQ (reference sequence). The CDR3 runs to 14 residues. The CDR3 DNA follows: TGTGCCAGCAGCCAGGGAGGGAAATCCTACGAGCAGTACCTC. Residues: CASSQGGKSYEQYL.

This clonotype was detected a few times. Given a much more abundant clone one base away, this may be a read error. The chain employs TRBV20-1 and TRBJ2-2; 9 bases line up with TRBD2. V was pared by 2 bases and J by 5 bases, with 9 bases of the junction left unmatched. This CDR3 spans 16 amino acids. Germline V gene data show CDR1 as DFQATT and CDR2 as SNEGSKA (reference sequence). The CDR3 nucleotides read TGCAGTGCTAGACCCTTAGCGGGAGCAACGACCGGGGAGCTGTTTTTT. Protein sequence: CSARPLAGATTGELFF.

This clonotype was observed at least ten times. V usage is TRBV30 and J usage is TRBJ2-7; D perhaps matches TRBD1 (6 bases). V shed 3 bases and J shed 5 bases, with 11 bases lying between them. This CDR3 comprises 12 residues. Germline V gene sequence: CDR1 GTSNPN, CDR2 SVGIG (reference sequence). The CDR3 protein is CAWSLNRDEQYF. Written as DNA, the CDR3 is TGTGCCTGGAGCCTAAACAGGGACGAGCAGTACTTC.

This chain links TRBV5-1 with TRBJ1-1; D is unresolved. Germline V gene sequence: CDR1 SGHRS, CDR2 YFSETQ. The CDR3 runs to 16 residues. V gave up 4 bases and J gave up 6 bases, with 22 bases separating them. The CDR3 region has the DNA TGCGCCAGCAGCCCATGGGGTTTGGATGGGAGCCCTGAAGCTTTCTTT. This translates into CASSPWGLDGSPEAFF.

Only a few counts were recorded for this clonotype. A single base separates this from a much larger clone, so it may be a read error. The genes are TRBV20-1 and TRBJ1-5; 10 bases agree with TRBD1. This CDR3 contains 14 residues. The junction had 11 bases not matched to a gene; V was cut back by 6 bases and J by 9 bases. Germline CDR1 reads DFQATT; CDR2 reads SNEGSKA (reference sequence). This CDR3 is CSANGQGGDPPQHF. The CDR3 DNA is TGCAGTGCAAACGGACAGGGGGGTGACCCGCCCCAGCATTTT.

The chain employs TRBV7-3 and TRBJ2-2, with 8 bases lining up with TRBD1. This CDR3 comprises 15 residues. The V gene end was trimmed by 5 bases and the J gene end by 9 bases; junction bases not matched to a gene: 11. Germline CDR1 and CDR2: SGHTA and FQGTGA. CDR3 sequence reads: CASSKDRGTRRELFF. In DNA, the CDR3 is TGTGCCAGCAGCAAAGACAGGGGAACTAGGAGGGAGCTGTTTTTT.

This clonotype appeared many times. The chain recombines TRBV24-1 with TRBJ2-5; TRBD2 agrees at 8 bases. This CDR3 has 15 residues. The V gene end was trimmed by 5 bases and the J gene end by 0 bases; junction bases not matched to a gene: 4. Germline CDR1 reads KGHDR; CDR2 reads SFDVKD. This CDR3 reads CATSVAGGYQETQYF. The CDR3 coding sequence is TGTGCCACCAGTGTTGCGGGAGGATACCAAGAGACCCAGTACTTC.

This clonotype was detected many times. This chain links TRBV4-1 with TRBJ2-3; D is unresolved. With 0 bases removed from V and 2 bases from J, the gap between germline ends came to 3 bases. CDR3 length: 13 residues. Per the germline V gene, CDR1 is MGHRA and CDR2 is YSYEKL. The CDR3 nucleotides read TGCGCCAGCAGCCAAGATTTCACAGATACGCAGTATTTT. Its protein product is CASSQDFTDTQYF.

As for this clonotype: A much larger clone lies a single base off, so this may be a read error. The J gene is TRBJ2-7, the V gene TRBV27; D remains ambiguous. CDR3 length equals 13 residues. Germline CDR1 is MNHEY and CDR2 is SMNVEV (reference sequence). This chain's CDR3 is CACSFGTSYEQYF. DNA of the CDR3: TGTGCCTGCAGTTTCGGAACATCCTACGAGCAGTACTTC.

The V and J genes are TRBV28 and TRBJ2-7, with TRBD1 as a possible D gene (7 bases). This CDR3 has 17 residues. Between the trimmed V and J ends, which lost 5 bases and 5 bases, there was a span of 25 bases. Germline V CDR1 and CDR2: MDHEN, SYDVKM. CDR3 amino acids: CASSPLSGYRGGDEQYF. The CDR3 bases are TGTGCCAGCAGTCCCCTGAGTGGATACAGGGGAGGTGACGAGCAGTACTTC.

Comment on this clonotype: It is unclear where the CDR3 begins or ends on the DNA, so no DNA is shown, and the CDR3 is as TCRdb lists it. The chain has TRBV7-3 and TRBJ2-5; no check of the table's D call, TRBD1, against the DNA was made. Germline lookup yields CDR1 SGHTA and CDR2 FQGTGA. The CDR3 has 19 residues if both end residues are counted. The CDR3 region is CASSFYICSARPGAETQYF.

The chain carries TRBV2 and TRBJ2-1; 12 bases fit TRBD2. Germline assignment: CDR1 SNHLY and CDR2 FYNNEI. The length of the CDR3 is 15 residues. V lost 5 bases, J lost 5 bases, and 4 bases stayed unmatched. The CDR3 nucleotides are TGTGCCAGCAGTTTGACTAGCGGGAGCCACAATGAGCAGTTCTTC. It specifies CASSLTSGSHNEQFF.

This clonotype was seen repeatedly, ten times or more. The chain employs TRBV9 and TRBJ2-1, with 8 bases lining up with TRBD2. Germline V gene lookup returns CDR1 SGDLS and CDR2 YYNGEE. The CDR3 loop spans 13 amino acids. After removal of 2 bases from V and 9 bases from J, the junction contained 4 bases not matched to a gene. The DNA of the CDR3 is TGTGCCAGCAGCGTCGGGGGGGGAACTGAGCAGTTCTTC. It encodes CASSVGGGTEQFF.

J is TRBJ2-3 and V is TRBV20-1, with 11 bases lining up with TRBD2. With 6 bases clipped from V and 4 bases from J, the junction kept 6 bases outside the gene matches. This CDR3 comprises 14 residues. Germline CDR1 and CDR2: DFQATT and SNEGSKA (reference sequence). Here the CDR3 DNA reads TGCAGTGCCCTATTAGCGGGAGGGGCAGATACGCAGTATTTT. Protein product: CSALLAGGADTQYF.

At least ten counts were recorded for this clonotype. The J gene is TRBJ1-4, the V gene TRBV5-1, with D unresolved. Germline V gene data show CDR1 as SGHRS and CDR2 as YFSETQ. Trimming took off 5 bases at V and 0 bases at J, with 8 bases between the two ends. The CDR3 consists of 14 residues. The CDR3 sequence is CASRVAPTNEKLFF. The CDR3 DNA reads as TGCGCCAGCAGAGTCGCCCCAACTAATGAAAAACTGTTTTTT.

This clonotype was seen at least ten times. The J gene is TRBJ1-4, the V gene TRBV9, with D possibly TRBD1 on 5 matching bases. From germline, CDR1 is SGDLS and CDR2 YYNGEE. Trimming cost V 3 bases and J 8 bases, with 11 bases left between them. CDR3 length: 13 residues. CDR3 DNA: TGTGCCAGCAGCGCCCAGGGAGGCGAAAAACTGTTTTTT. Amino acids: CASSAQGGEKLFF.

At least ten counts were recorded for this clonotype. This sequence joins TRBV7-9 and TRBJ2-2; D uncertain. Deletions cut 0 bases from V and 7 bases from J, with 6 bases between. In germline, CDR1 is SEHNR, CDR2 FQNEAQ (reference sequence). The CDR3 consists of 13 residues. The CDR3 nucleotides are TGTGCCAGCAGCTTAGCCCCCATCGGGGAGCTGTTTTTT. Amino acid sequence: CASSLAPIGELFF. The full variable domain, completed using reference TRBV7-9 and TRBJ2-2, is DTGVSQNPRHKITKRGQNVTFRCDPISEHNRLYWYRQTLGQGPEFLTYFQNEAQLEKSRLLSDRFSAERPKGSFSTLEIQRTEQGDSAMYLCASSLAPIGELFFGEGSRLTVL.

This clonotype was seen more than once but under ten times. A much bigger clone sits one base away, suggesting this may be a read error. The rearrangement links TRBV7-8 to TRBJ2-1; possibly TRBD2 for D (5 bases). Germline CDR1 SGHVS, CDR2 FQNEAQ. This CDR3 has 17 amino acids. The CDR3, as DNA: TGTGCCAGCAGCTCTAGGGCCTCGCGGGCCTCCTACAATCAGCAGTTCTTC. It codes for CASSSRASRASYNQQFF. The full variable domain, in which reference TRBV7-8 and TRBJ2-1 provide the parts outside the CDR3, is GAGVSQSPRYKVAKRGQDVALRCDPISGHVSLFWYQQALGQGPEFLTYFQNEAQLDKSGLPSDRFFAERPEGSVSTLKIQRTQQEDSAVYLCASSSRASRASYNQQFFGPGTRLTVL.

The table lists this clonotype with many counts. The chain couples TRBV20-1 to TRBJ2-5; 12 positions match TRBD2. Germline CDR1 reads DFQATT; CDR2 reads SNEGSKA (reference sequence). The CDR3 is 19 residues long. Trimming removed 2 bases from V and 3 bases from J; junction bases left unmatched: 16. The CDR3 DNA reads TGCAGTGCTAGAAAGACAGGGGGGACTAGCGGGCCCGGGGAAGAGACCCAGTACTTC. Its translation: CSARKTGGTSGPGEETQYF.